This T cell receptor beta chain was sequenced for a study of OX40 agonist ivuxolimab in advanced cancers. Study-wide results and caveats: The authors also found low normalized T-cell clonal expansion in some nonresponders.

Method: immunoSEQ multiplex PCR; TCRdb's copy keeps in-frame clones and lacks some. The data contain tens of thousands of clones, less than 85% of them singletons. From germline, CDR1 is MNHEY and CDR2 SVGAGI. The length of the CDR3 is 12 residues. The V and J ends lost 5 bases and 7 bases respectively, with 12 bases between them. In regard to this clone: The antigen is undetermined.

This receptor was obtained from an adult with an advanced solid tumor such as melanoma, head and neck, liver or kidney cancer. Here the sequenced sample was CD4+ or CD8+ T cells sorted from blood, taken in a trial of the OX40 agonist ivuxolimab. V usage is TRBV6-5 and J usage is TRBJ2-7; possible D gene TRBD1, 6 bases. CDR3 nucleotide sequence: TGTGCCAGCAGTACTCCAGGGGTTGAGCAGTACTTC. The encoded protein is CASSTPGVEQYF.